This T cell receptor beta chain stems from a study of OX40 agonist ivuxolimab in advanced cancers. Study-level information: Aged roughly 23 to 90 with a mean of approximately 60 years, they were 82.7% male.

On this clone itself: Its antigen is not known.

The CDR3 extends over 14 amino acids. CDR1 and CDR2 from the germline V gene are MNHEY and SVGAGI. Trimming took 6 bases from V and 2 from J, leaving 14 bases between them. Broader study findings: Partial responders receiving 0.1-3.0 mg/kg showed among the lowest clonal expansion. Relative to CD4+ cells, CD8+ T cells on average had more expanded clones.

Assay used: immunoSEQ multiplex PCR; TCRdb lists only in-frame clones, some missing. The profile shows about 88,000 clones, approximately 86% of them singletons. The sequence was collected from an adult with an advanced solid tumor such as melanoma, head and neck, liver or kidney cancer. This sequence joins TRBV6-5 and TRBJ2-7; the D is unclear. The material was CD4+ or CD8+ T cells sorted from blood, obtained in a trial of the OX40 agonist ivuxolimab. The CDR3 DNA reads TGTGCCAGCAGATCCAGCGATAACCCCTACGAGCAGTACTTC. Encoded protein: CASRSSDNPYEQYF.